Below, 7 T cell receptor beta chains from the same sample are listed, as sequenced in a study of cytomegalovirus exposure and HLA in healthy donors. The PCR was carried out with 60 Vbeta primers and 13 Jbeta primers. Profiling relied on immunoSEQ multiplex PCR, and the TCRdb table lists in-frame clones only, not all of them. The sample lists about 160,000 clones, around 79% occurring once. The specimen sequenced was PBMCs. These receptors all come from a woman aged 50 to 65 in good health and CMV-seropositive.

This clone was detected only once. The genes are TRBV7-9 and TRBJ2-7; D might be TRBD2 (5 bases). The CDR3 is 13 residues long. V was trimmed by 5 bases and J by 11 bases, leaving 19 bases between them. Germline loops: CDR1 SEHNR, CDR2 FQNEAQ (reference sequence). CDR3 residues: CASSAQSGTQKYF. The CDR3 DNA follows: TGTGCCAGCAGCGCTCAAAGCGGCACGCAGAAGTACTTC.

The chain couples TRBV9 to TRBJ2-2; TRBD2 might be the D (6 bases). This CDR3 region has 14 residues. CDR1 is SGDLS and CDR2 is YYNGEE in the germline V gene. The V and J ends lost 5 bases and 6 bases respectively, with 14 bases between them. The CDR3 reads CASSPLGGAGELFF. Here the CDR3 DNA reads TGTGCCAGCAGTCCCCTCGGGGGTGCCGGGGAGCTGTTTTTT. The full variable domain, its missing parts supplied by reference TRBV9 and TRBJ2-2, is DSGVTQTPKHLITATGQRVTLRCSPRSGDLSVYWYQQSLDQGLQFLIQYYNGEERAKGNILERFSAQQFPDLHSELNLSSLELGDSALYFCASSPLGGAGELFFGEGSRLTVL.

The V call is TRBV6-1, the J call TRBJ1-2, with a possible D match to TRBD1 (6 bases). CDR1 and CDR2 (germline): MNHNS, SASEGT. The length of the CDR3 is 13 residues. Trimming removed 6 bases from V and 2 bases from J, with 10 bases in between. Here the CDR3 reads CASRPGTNYGYTF. CDR3 coding DNA: TGTGCCAGCAGGCCCGGGACAAACTATGGCTACACCTTC.

This chain uses TRBV5-1 with TRBJ2-7; 8 bases line up with TRBD1. CDR1 and CDR2 from the germline V gene are SGHRS and YFSETQ. The V segment lost 6 bases and the J segment 2 bases; nucleotides outside the gene matches: 4. The CDR3 extends over 13 amino acids. CDR3 in DNA: TGCGCCAGCAAACGGACAGGGCCCTACGAGCAGTACTTC. It specifies CASKRTGPYEQYF.

The V gene is TRBV7-9, the J gene TRBJ1-4; maybe TRBD1 (6 bases). The CDR3 extends over 14 amino acids. V shed 5 bases and J shed 4 bases, with 11 bases lying between them. Germline V lookup: CDR1 SEHNR, CDR2 FQNEAQ (reference sequence). This CDR3 reads CASSRGQLNEKLFF. The CDR3 DNA reads TGTGCCAGCAGCCGCGGACAGCTTAATGAAAAACTGTTTTTT.

The chain links TRBV2 to TRBJ1-2; TRBD1 matches 7 bases. V gave up 10 bases and J gave up 6 bases; unmatched junction bases: 8. CDR3 length: 12 residues. Per the germline V gene, CDR1 is SNHLY and CDR2 is FYNNEI. As DNA, the CDR3 is TGTGCCACCTTGGGGACAGCTCATGGCTACACCTTC. Its translation: CATLGTAHGYTF.

The chain employs TRBV9 and TRBJ2-3; possible D gene TRBD2, 6 bases. The CDR3 length is 19 residues. In germline, CDR1 is SGDLS, CDR2 YYNGEE. The V and J ends lost 3 bases and 2 bases respectively, with 25 bases between them. The CDR3 DNA reads as TGTGCCAGCAGCGCAGGCACTACTAGCCGGGCGCCATACACAGATACGCAGTATTTT. Translated, it gives CASSAGTTSRAPYTDTQYF.